One TCR beta chain is described in this entry. This sample is part of a study of blood T cell repertoires in COVID-19. On the study more broadly: PBMCs, B-cell-depleted T cells, or T cells were the source of the cDNA or gDNA that made up the material.

Between the trimmed V and J ends, which lost 1 base and 2 bases, there was a span of 11 bases. The CDR3 spans 15 residues. CDR1 and CDR2 (germline): LGHNA, YSLEER. The repertoire was sequenced with immunoSEQ multiplex PCR; TCRdb's copy has only in-frame clones and lacks some. Among 140,000 to 150,000 clones, roughly 88% were seen once, and the ten largest hold about 4.5%. This clonotype originated in a man over 45 who had recovered from COVID-19. Material: PBMCs or T cells enriched from blood (not recorded which). The chain couples TRBV4-3 to TRBJ1-2; D may be TRBD1 (5 bases). CDR3 amino acids: CASSQVAGGNYGYTF. The CDR3 coding sequence is TGCGCCAGCAGCCAAGTCGCGGGGGGGAACTATGGCTACACCTTC.